The rows below give T cell receptor beta chains drawn from one sample of a study of technical replicates of blood from several donors. Sequenced by immunoSEQ multiplex PCR; TCRdb stores in-frame clones only, minus some. Of around 54,000 clones listed, 95% to 97% were seen once; the top ten hold about 0.37%. The sequenced sample consisted of T cells isolated from PBMCs. All receptors derive from a human donor in good health. The CDR3 runs from the conserved cysteine through the conserved F or W. The D gene is left open where the match is weak. Rows may omit the clone size; those that give it use once, few, many or a size class.

D gene: NA; J gene: TRBJ2-1; V gene: TRBV5-1; clone size: NA; CDR3 DNA: TGCGCCAGCAGCCCGACTATCAGCGCAAATGAGCAGTTCTTC; CDR3 protein: CASSPTISANEQFF
D gene: NA; J gene: TRBJ1-2; V gene: TRBV28; clone size: NA; CDR3 DNA: TGTGCCAGCAGCCCTCCCAGGAGGGGATTCTATGGCTACACCTTC; CDR3 protein: CASSPPRRGFYGYTF
D gene: NA; J gene: TRBJ1-2; V gene: TRBV9; clone size: NA; CDR3 DNA: TGTGCCAGCAGCGTAGACGGACATTCACCGCTTGGCTATGGCTACACCTTC; CDR3 protein: CASSVDGHSPLGYGYTF
D gene: TRBD1; J gene: TRBJ1-5; V gene: TRBV15; clone size: NA; CDR3 DNA: TGTGCCGCGAAACAGGGGAGAGAGGGCAATCAGCCCCAGCATTTT; CDR3 protein: CAAKQGREGNQPQHF
D gene: NA; J gene: TRBJ2-7; V gene: TRBV9; clone size: once; CDR3 DNA: TGTGCCAGCAAGTCGACGGGGGATAGGGGCGGGCGCTCCTACGAGCAGTACTTC; CDR3 protein: CASKSTGDRGGRSYEQYF
D gene: TRBD2; J gene: TRBJ2-7; V gene: TRBV10-3; clone size: NA; CDR3 DNA: TGTGCCATCAGTGAGTCCGGGGGGAGCTCCTACGAGCAGTACTTC; CDR3 protein: CAISESGGSSYEQYF
D gene: TRBD2; J gene: TRBJ2-7; V gene: TRBV5-6; clone size: NA; CDR3 DNA: TGTGCCAGCAGCTTACTAGCGGGAGTCTCCGGGCAGTACTTC; CDR3 protein: CASSLLAGVSGQYF
D gene: NA; J gene: TRBJ2-1; V gene: TRBV6-1; clone size: NA; CDR3 DNA: TGTGCCAGCAGCCGGGACACCTACAATGAGCAGTTCTTC; CDR3 protein: CASSRDTYNEQFF
D gene: NA; J gene: TRBJ2-2; V gene: TRBV27; clone size: NA; CDR3 DNA: TGTGCCAGCAGTTTATACGCTAGCGACACCGGGGAGCTGTTTTTT; CDR3 protein: CASSLYASDTGELFF
D gene: TRBD1; J gene: TRBJ2-5; V gene: TRBV15; clone size: NA; CDR3 DNA: TGTGCCACCAGCAGGACAGGGGGCGTGGAGACCCAGTACTTC; CDR3 protein: CATSRTGGVETQYF
D gene: TRBD2; J gene: TRBJ2-7; V gene: TRBV9; clone size: NA; CDR3 DNA: TGTGCCAGCAGCGTAGGAACGGGAGGCGCCTACGAGCAGTACTTC; CDR3 protein: CASSVGTGGAYEQYF
D gene: TRBD1; J gene: TRBJ1-1; V gene: TRBV28; clone size: NA; CDR3 DNA: TGTGCCAGCAGTCCGAGGACAGGGCCGAACACTGAAGCTTTCTTT; CDR3 protein: CASSPRTGPNTEAFF
D gene: NA; J gene: TRBJ1-2; V gene: TRBV7-2; clone size: NA; CDR3 DNA: TGTGCCAGCAGCTTCGAGGTTGGCTATGGCTACACCTTC; CDR3 protein: CASSFEVGYGYTF
D gene: NA; J gene: TRBJ2-1; V gene: TRBV7-9; clone size: NA; CDR3 DNA: TGTGCCAGCAGCTTGGACAGCTACAATGAGCAGTTCTTC; CDR3 protein: CASSLDSYNEQFF
D gene: NA; J gene: TRBJ2-7; V gene: TRBV14; clone size: NA; CDR3 DNA: TGTGCCAGCAGCCAGCGGGCCAGCTCCTACGAGCAGTACTTC; CDR3 protein: CASSQRASSYEQYF
D gene: TRBD1; J gene: TRBJ2-7; V gene: TRBV7-3; clone size: NA; CDR3 DNA: TGTGCCAGCAGCTGGACAGGGGGGGGGTCCTCCTACGAGCAGTACTTC; CDR3 protein: CASSWTGGGSSYEQYF
D gene: NA; J gene: TRBJ2-7; V gene: TRBV9; clone size: once; CDR3 DNA: TGTGCCAGCAGCGTAGGAGGAGATTCCTACGAGCAGTACTTC; CDR3 protein: CASSVGGDSYEQYF
D gene: NA; J gene: TRBJ1-5; V gene: TRBV4-1; clone size: NA; CDR3 DNA: TGCGCCAGCAGCCAAGAACCACTTAGTGTCCAGCCCCAGCATTTT; CDR3 protein: CASSQEPLSVQPQHF
D gene: NA; J gene: TRBJ1-3; V gene: TRBV27; clone size: NA; CDR3 DNA: TGTGCCAGCGGTCCTGGAGACTCTGGAAACACCATATATTTT; CDR3 protein: CASGPGDSGNTIYF
D gene: TRBD1; J gene: TRBJ2-3; V gene: TRBV13; clone size: NA; CDR3 DNA: TGTGCCAGCAGCCGAGACAGGGGAGATACGCAGTATTTT; CDR3 protein: CASSRDRGDTQYF
D gene: TRBD2; J gene: TRBJ2-4; V gene: TRBV15; clone size: NA; CDR3 DNA: TGTGCCACCAGCACTAGCGGAGGAGCCAAAAACATTCAGTACTTC; CDR3 protein: CATSTSGGAKNIQYF
D gene: TRBD1; J gene: TRBJ1-2; V gene: TRBV7-7; clone size: NA; CDR3 DNA: TGTGCCAGCAGCTTGGCTGGACAGGGGTCGGATTCAGCTAACTATGGCTACACCTTC; CDR3 protein: CASSLAGQGSDSANYGYTF
D gene: NA; J gene: TRBJ1-2; V gene: TRBV5-1; clone size: NA; CDR3 DNA: TGCGCCAGCAGCTTGGATGTAGAAAACTATGGCTACACCTTC; CDR3 protein: CASSLDVENYGYTF
D gene: TRBD2; J gene: TRBJ2-1; V gene: TRBV11-2; clone size: NA; CDR3 DNA: TGTGCCAGCAGCTTAGTAGGACTAGCCCCGTTCTTC; CDR3 protein: CASSLVGLAPFF
D gene: NA; J gene: TRBJ1-5; V gene: TRBV7-9; clone size: once; CDR3 DNA: TGTGCCAGCAGCTTCACAGGGAGCAATCAGCCCCAGCATTTT; CDR3 protein: CASSFTGSNQPQHF
D gene: TRBD2; J gene: TRBJ2-1; V gene: TRBV7-6; clone size: NA; CDR3 DNA: TGTGCCAGCAGCTCACTTAGTCCCGCCTACTCTAGCGGCCCTTACAATGAGCAGTTCTTC; CDR3 protein: CASSSLSPAYSSGPYNEQFF
D gene: TRBD1; J gene: TRBJ1-1; V gene: TRBV29-1; clone size: NA; CDR3 DNA: TGCAGCGGGGAGACAGGGGGAGGCACTGAAGCTTTCTTT; CDR3 protein: CSGETGGGTEAFF
D gene: NA; J gene: TRBJ2-7; V gene: TRBV6-5; clone size: NA; CDR3 DNA: TGTGCCAGCAGTTACGGCGGGAACTACGAGCAGTACTTC; CDR3 protein: CASSYGGNYEQYF
D gene: NA; J gene: TRBJ1-5; V gene: TRBV10-3; clone size: NA; CDR3 DNA: TGTGCCATCAGTGAGTGGACAGACGATCAGCCCCAGCATTTT; CDR3 protein: CAISEWTDDQPQHF
D gene: TRBD1; J gene: TRBJ2-1; V gene: TRBV28; clone size: NA; CDR3 DNA: TGTGCCAGCGTAGCACAGGGGTATGAGCAGTTCTTC; CDR3 protein: CASVAQGYEQFF
D gene: TRBD1; J gene: TRBJ2-2; V gene: TRBV4-1; clone size: NA; CDR3 DNA: TGCGCCAGCAGCCCCCCGGGACAGGACACCGGGGAGCTGTTTTTT; CDR3 protein: CASSPPGQDTGELFF
D gene: NA; J gene: TRBJ1-4; V gene: TRBV5-8; clone size: NA; CDR3 DNA: TGTGCCAGCAGCTTGGTACAGGGTGTGAATGAAAAACTGTTTTTT; CDR3 protein: CASSLVQGVNEKLFF
D gene: TRBD2; J gene: TRBJ2-1; V gene: TRBV19; clone size: once; CDR3 DNA: TGTGCCAGTAACCCGGGGAGTCTAGCGGGCTACAATGAGCAGTTCTTC; CDR3 protein: CASNPGSLAGYNEQFF
D gene: NA; J gene: TRBJ2-2; V gene: TRBV6-6; clone size: NA; CDR3 DNA: TGTGCCAGCAGTTACTTCTACACCGGGGAGCTGTTTTTT; CDR3 protein: CASSYFYTGELFF
D gene: TRBD1; J gene: TRBJ2-2; V gene: TRBV5-4; clone size: NA; CDR3 DNA: TGTGCCAGCAGCAAGACAGGGGGCGGAAACACCGGGGAGCTGTTTTTT; CDR3 protein: CASSKTGGGNTGELFF
D gene: TRBD1; J gene: TRBJ2-2; V gene: TRBV25-1; clone size: NA; CDR3 DNA: TGTGCCACCCTGACAGGGGACACCGGGGAGCTGTTTTTT; CDR3 protein: CATLTGDTGELFF
D gene: NA; J gene: TRBJ1-1; V gene: TRBV29-1; clone size: few; CDR3 DNA: TGCAGCGTTGACGAGTTAGACACTGAAGCTTTCTTT; CDR3 protein: CSVDELDTEAFF
D gene: NA; J gene: TRBJ1-1; V gene: TRBV2; clone size: NA; CDR3 DNA: TGTGCCAGCAGGATAGACAGCTTGAACACTGAAGCTTTCTTT; CDR3 protein: CASRIDSLNTEAFF
D gene: NA; J gene: TRBJ2-7; V gene: TRBV5-4; clone size: NA; CDR3 DNA: TGTGCCAGCAGCTTGACAGGCTCTTCCTACGAGCAGTACTTC; CDR3 protein: CASSLTGSSYEQYF
D gene: NA; J gene: TRBJ2-7; V gene: TRBV14; clone size: NA; CDR3 DNA: TGTGCCAGCAGAGGTTCAGGGGTCTACGAGCAGTACTTC; CDR3 protein: CASRGSGVYEQYF
D gene: TRBD2; J gene: TRBJ2-7; V gene: TRBV10-3; clone size: NA; CDR3 DNA: TGTGCCACCCGGACTAGCGGCTACGAGCAGTACTTC; CDR3 protein: CATRTSGYEQYF
D gene: NA; J gene: TRBJ2-7; V gene: TRBV5-4; clone size: NA; CDR3 DNA: TGTGCCAGCAGCCGGACTCAATCCTACGAGCAGTACTTC; CDR3 protein: CASSRTQSYEQYF
D gene: TRBD2; J gene: TRBJ2-1; V gene: TRBV6-6; clone size: NA; CDR3 DNA: TGTGCCAGCAGCTTACTAGCGGGCTTCTACAATGAGCAGTTCTTC; CDR3 protein: CASSLLAGFYNEQFF